Listed below are T cell receptor beta chains from one sample, sequenced in a study of blood T cell repertoires in COVID-19. TCRdb's copy holds only in-frame clones and misses some; the assay was immunoSEQ multiplex PCR. The sample lists about 150,000 clones; around three quarters were seen once. The sequenced sample was peripheral blood. Receptors originate from a man in his 60s with acute or convalescent COVID-19. The CDR3 runs from the conserved cysteine through the conserved F or W. Each record gives: clone size, J gene, V gene, D gene, CDR3 length, CDR3 DNA, CDR3 protein. D genes are given only for firm matches. Not every row has a clone size; where given, it reads once, few, many or a size class.

size: .; J: TRBJ1-1; V: TRBV6-2/TRBV6-3; D: TRBD1; length: 15; DNA: TGTGCCAGCAGTGCCAGGGACAGTCCAAACACTGAAGCTTTCTTT; CDR3: CASSARDSPNTEAFF
size: .; J: TRBJ2-2; V: TRBV18; D: TRBD1; length: 16; DNA: TGTGCCAGCTCACCCCCGAACAGGGGGCAGGGCGGGGAGCTGTTTTTT; CDR3: CASSPPNRGQGGELFF
size: .; J: TRBJ2-3; V: TRBV28; D: TRBD2; length: 15; DNA: TGTGCCAGCAGTCACCCGGGGGGGGTTGGCGATACGCAGTATTTT; CDR3: CASSHPGGVGDTQYF
size: .; J: TRBJ2-1; V: TRBV18; D: .; length: 16; DNA: TGTGCCAGCTCACCATACGGCAGGGGATCGGGTAATGAGCAGTTCTTC; CDR3: CASSPYGRGSGNEQFF
size: few; J: TRBJ1-6; V: TRBV5-1; D: .; length: 15; DNA: TGCGCCAGCAGCTTCCGGGGTTCCTATAATTCACCCCTCCACTTT; CDR3: CASSFRGSYNSPLHF
size: .; J: TRBJ1-1; V: TRBV6-6; D: TRBD1; length: 15; DNA: TGTGCCAGCACCCCGGGGACAGAGGCTAACACTGAAGCTTTCTTT; CDR3: CASTPGTEANTEAFF
size: .; J: TRBJ2-7; V: TRBV3-1/TRBV3-2; D: TRBD2; length: 15; DNA: TGTGCCAGCAGCCCCGGGACTAGCGGGAGGTACGAGCAGTACTTC; CDR3: CASSPGTSGRYEQYF
size: .; J: TRBJ1-3; V: TRBV18; D: TRBD1; length: 16; DNA: TGTGCCAGCTCACCTCAGGAGACAGGGGGCGGAAACACCATATATTTT; CDR3: CASSPQETGGGNTIYF
size: .; J: TRBJ1-2; V: TRBV15; D: TRBD1; length: 16; DNA: TGTGCCACCAGCAGAGATTTAGGACAGGCCCACTATGGCTACACCTTC; CDR3: CATSRDLGQAHYGYTF
size: .; J: TRBJ1-1; V: TRBV6-7; D: .; length: 16; DNA: TGTGCCAGCAGATCGATGGGGGGAGGAAGGAACACTGAAGCTTTCTTT; CDR3: CASRSMGGGRNTEAFF
size: .; J: TRBJ1-5; V: TRBV6-5; D: .; length: 14; DNA: TGTGCCAGCATATCGCGAGGGAATCAACAGCCCCAGCATTTT; CDR3: CASISRGNQQPQHF